The rows below give T cell receptor beta chains drawn from one sample of a study of shared clonotypes between healthy human individuals. TCRdb's copy holds only in-frame clones and misses some; the assay was immunoSEQ multiplex PCR. Here the sample spans about 1.1 million clones, roughly 74% being singletons. What was sequenced was memory CD4+ T cells from PBMCs. These receptors were collected from a man younger than 35 in good health. Some clones in this sample may be carry-over from other donors' samples. CDR3s include the opening cysteine and the closing phenylalanine or tryptophan. Fields, in order: V gene, CDR3 protein.

TRBV9 | CASSVDPGLQYNEQFF
TRBV5-1 | CASSLEPQGLLSEKLFF
TRBV5-6 | CASSFLAGTSHEQYF
TRBV18 | CASSPSRENTEAFF
TRBV5-3 | CARSWADERAEQYF
TRBV5-1 | CASSFQGQDGYTF
TRBV30 | CAWSVIGDTEAFF
TRBV5-1 | CASSLGSGSGTDTQYF
TRBV6-1 | CASGLGQFRSYEQYF
TRBV7-3 | CASSPVGGANTGELFF
TRBV2 | CASRLSSTQETQYF